The sequence of this T cell receptor (beta chain) was determined in a study of CD8+CD57+ T cells in acquired aplastic anemia. In the study overall: 3 to 4 ug was the average amount of DNA from sorted CD4+ and CD8+ cells.

By flow cytometry, patients selected for sequencing had shown an expansion of CD8+CD57+ cells. Sampling of blood occurred while the patients had still received no therapy. This CDR3 has 12 amino acids. Trimming removed 3 bases from V and 8 bases from J, with 8 bases in between. Looked up from germline, CDR1 is SGDLS and CDR2 is YYNGEE. Using genomic DNA as the template, TCR beta VDJ and CDR3 profiling was carried out. TCRdb reprocessed the reads with MiXCR, giving one entry per CDR3 protein. The sample includes about 150,000 distinct CDR3 sequences, approximately 52% of them seen just once. The sequence was obtained from a human donor with aplastic anemia. The rearrangement joins TRBV9 to TRBJ2-2, with a tentative D call TRBD1 (6 bases). Sequenced input: sorted CD4+, CD8+, or CD8+CD57+ T cells (not recorded which) from PBMCs. CDR3 bases: TGTGCCAGCAGCGATGGACAGGGGGAGCTGTTTTTT. It specifies CASSDGQGELFF.